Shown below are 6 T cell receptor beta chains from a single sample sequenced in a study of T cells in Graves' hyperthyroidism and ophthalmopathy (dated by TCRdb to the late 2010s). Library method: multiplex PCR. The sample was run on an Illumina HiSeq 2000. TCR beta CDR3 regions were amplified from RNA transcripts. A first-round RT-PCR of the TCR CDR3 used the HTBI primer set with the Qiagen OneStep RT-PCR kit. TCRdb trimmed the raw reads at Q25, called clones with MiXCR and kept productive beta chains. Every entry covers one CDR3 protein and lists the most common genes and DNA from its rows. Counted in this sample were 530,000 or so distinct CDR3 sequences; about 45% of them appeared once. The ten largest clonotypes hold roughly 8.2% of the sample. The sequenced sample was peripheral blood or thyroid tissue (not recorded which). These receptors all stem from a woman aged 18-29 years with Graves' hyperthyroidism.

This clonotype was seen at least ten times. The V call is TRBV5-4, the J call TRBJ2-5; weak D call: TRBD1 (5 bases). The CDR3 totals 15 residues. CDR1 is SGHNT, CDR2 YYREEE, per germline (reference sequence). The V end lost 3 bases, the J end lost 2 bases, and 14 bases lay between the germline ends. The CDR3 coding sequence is TGTGCCAGCAGCTACAATCCGCAGGGTCAAGAGACCCAGTACTTC. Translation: CASSYNPQGQETQYF.

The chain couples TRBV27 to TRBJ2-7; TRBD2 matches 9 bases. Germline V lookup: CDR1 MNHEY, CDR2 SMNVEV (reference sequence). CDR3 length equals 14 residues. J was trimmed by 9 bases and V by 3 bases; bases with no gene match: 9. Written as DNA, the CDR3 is TGTGCCAGCAGTTTTTCGGCGGGAGGGGCGGGGCAGTACTTC. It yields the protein CASSFSAGGAGQYF.

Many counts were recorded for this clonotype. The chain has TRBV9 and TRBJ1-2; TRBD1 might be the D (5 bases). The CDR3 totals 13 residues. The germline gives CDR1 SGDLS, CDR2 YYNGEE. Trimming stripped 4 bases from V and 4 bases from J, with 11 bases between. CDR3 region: CASSPGIGYGYTF. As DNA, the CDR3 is TGTGCCAGCAGCCCAGGGATAGGCTATGGCTACACCTTC.

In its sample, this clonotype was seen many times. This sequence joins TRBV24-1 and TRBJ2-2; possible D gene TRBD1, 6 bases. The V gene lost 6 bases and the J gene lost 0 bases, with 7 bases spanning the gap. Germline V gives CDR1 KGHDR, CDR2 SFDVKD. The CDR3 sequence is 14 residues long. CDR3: CATSRTANTGELFF. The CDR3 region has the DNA TGTGCCACCAGTAGGACAGCGAACACCGGGGAGCTGTTTTTT.

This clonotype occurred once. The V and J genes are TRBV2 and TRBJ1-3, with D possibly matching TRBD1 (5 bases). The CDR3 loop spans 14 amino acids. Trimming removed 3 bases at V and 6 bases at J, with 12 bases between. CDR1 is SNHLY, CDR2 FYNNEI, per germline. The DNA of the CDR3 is TGTGCCAGCAGTGAGCGGGACTCTAAAAACACCATATATTTT. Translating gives CASSERDSKNTIYF. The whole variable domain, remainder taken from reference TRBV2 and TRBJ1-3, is EPEVTQTPSHQVTQMGQEVILRCVPISNHLYFYWYRQILGQKVEFLVSFYNNEISEKSEIFDDQFSVERPDGSNFTLKIRSTKLEDSAMYFCASSERDSKNTIYFGEGSWLTVV.

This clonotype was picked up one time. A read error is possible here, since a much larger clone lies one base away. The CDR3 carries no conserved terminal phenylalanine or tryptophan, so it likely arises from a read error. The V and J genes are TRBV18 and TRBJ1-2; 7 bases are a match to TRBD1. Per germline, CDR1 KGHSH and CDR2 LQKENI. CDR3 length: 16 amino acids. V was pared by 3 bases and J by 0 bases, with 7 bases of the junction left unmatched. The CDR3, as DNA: TGTGCCAGCTCACCCGGACAGGATCTAGCTAACTATGGCTACACCCTC. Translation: CASSPGQDLANYGYTL.